The 24 T cell receptor beta chains presented below share a single source sample, sequenced in a study of blood T cells in healthy people across ages. Primers used in a second PCR of about 7 to 12 cycles were a sample-barcoded 5' primer and a J-beta primer mix. TCRdb reprocessed the 5' RACE reads via MiXCR and lists one record per CDR3 protein. The sample shows 800,000 to 950,000 distinct CDR3 sequences, approximately 32% of them seen only once. The sample was also linked to a second study, of T cells of mothers and their children.

Sequenced: blood. All receptors derive from a woman in her thirties or forties in good health.

This clonotype was counted between two and nine times. The gene calls are TRBV12-3 or TRBV12-4 and TRBJ2-6; D tentatively fits TRBD1 or TRBD2 (6 bases each). The V and J ends lost 2 bases and 2 bases respectively, with 10 bases between them. This CDR3 has 16 residues. CDR3 in amino acids: CASSLWRGAGANVLTF. For the CDR3, the DNA is TGTGCCAGCAGTTTATGGAGGGGGGCTGGGGCCAACGTCCTGACTTTC.

The chain is built from TRBV20-1 and TRBJ2-5; D possibly uses TRBD1 or TRBD2 (7 bases each). Deletions cut 4 bases from V and 13 bases from J, with 25 bases between. The CDR3 length is 14 residues. The germline V gene has CDR1 DFQATT and CDR2 SNEGSKA (reference sequence). The DNA for the CDR3 is TGCAGTGCTAAGGGGGCAGCAGGGGGGGACGAGCGGTACTTC. It is translated as CSAKGAAGGDERYF.

This clonotype was detected only a few times. The chain employs TRBV27 and TRBJ1-1; 9 nucleotides align to TRBD1. This CDR3 has 14 amino acids. Germline CDR1 is MNHEY and CDR2 is SMNVEV (reference sequence). V was clipped by 3 bases and J by 5 bases; unmatched bases: 4. The CDR3 DNA reads as TGTGCCAGCAGTTTCGAGGACAGGGGTACTGAAGCTTTCTTT. Amino acids: CASSFEDRGTEAFF.

The genes are TRBV20-1 and TRBJ1-4, with 10 bases identical to TRBD1. Germline V lookup: CDR1 DFQATT, CDR2 SNEGSKA (reference sequence). This CDR3 contains 15 residues. V trimming: 2 bases; J trimming: 6 bases; junction bases outside the gene matches: 6. The CDR3 DNA sequence: TGCAGTGCTAGACGAAGGGGACAGGGGTATGAAAAACTGTTTTTT. Translated, it gives CSARRRGQGYEKLFF.

The V call is TRBV10-3, the J call TRBJ1-6, with 10 bases matching TRBD1. This CDR3 region has 13 residues. V shed 10 bases and J 11 bases; nucleotides not matched to a gene: 8. CDR1 ENHRY and CDR2 SYGVKD come from the germline V gene. The CDR3 coding sequence is TGTGCCACCAAGGGACAGGGGAGTCCACCCCTCCACTTT. Translation gives CATKGQGSPPLHF.

This chain joins TRBV4-1 and TRBJ2-5; no clear D. This CDR3 is 16 amino acids long. V lost 4 bases and J 2 bases, leaving 17 bases between the germline ends. Germline-derived CDR1 and CDR2 are MGHRA and YSYEKL. The CDR3 DNA reads TGCGCCAGCAGCCCGAGAAGCAGCGACCAACAAGAGACCCAGTACTTC. It is translated as CASSPRSSDQQETQYF.

Regarding this clonotype: Just one base apart from a much larger clone, this may be a read error. J is TRBJ2-1 and V is TRBV7-6, with D maybe TRBD1 (5 bases). The J call may be mistaken, given a closer DNA end match to TRBJ2-7. Germline CDR1 is SGHVS and CDR2 is FNYEAQ. This CDR3 comprises 11 residues. The CDR3: CASCSGNEQYF. The CDR3 DNA reads TGTGCCAGCTGCTCAGGGAATGAGCAGTACTTC.

This clonotype was seen at least ten times. This rearrangement joins TRBV10-3 to TRBJ1-2; D unclear. The ends were cut back, 5 bases at V and 8 bases at J, with 9 bases in the middle. Germline CDR1 and CDR2: ENHRY and SYGVKD. The CDR3 is 11 amino acids. The CDR3 DNA sequence: TGTGCCATCAGTCCCGGAGGCGGCTACACCTTC. It is translated as CAISPGGGYTF.

In this sample, this clonotype turned up many times. The chain recombines TRBV10-3 with TRBJ1-6; no definite D call. The CDR3 consists of 14 residues. Germline CDR1 reads ENHRY; CDR2 reads SYGVKD. V gave up 5 bases and J gave up 5 bases, with 10 bases separating them. This CDR3 is CAISRDKDNSPLHF. The CDR3 DNA reads TGTGCCATCAGTCGAGACAAGGATAATTCACCCCTCCACTTT.

V gene TRBV7-6 combines with J gene TRBJ2-2; D is perhaps TRBD2 (6 bases). The CDR3 spans 17 residues. V shed 4 bases and J shed 4 bases, with 19 bases lying between them. CDR1 and CDR2 (germline): SGHVS, FNYEAQ. The CDR3 DNA is TGTGCCAGCAGCTCCGGGGTGGCGGGGCCGGGCACCGGGGAGCTGTTTTTT. The encoded protein is CASSSGVAGPGTGELFF.

This clonotype was recorded once. At one of its ends the junction is not consistent with the germline gene, which may arise from a read error. The chain has TRBV5-1 and TRBJ2-3; D is unclear. This CDR3 has 16 amino acids. CDR1 is SGHRS, CDR2 YFSETQ, per germline. CDR3 bases: TGCACCAGCAGCCGCTTTATAGGCCGCAGCACGGATACGCAGTATTTT. Residues: CTSSRFIGRSTDTQYF.

The chain joins TRBV12-3 or TRBV12-4 to TRBJ2-7; 7 nucleotides match TRBD1. CDR3 length: 15 amino acids. Trimming took 6 bases from V and 7 from J; bases not matched to a gene: 15. The CDR3 is CASSQTLQGWREQYF. The CDR3 nucleotides read TGTGCCAGCAGCCAAACACTACAGGGGTGGCGGGAGCAGTACTTC.

The chain has TRBV15 and TRBJ1-2, with 7 bases lining up with TRBD1. V lost 3 bases to trimming and J lost 2 bases; unmatched junction nucleotides: 15. Germline V lookup: CDR1 LNHNV, CDR2 YYDKDF (reference sequence). This CDR3 is built from 18 residues. The CDR3 region is CATSSAPGQKATNYGYTF. CDR3 nucleotide sequence: TGTGCCACCAGCAGTGCTCCGGGACAGAAGGCTACAAACTATGGCTACACCTTC.

The CDR3 is CRMVEEPEAFF. CDR3 DNA sequence: TGCAGGATGGTAGAGGAACCTGAAGCTTTCTTT. The gene calls are TRBV20-1 and TRBJ1-1; D not certain. The CDR3 runs to 11 residues. The germline CDR1 and CDR2 sequences are DFQATT and SNEGSKA (reference sequence).

The chain joins TRBV10-3 to TRBJ1-2, with D possibly being TRBD1 (6 bases). Germline CDR1 reads ENHRY; CDR2 reads SYGVKD. The CDR3 contains 14 residues. Trimming cost V 0 bases and J 8 bases, with 13 bases left between them. CDR3 loop: CAISESIGGEGYTF. Here the CDR3 DNA reads TGTGCCATCAGTGAGTCAATCGGGGGCGAGGGCTACACCTTC.

This sequence joins TRBV20-1 and TRBJ2-2; TRBD1 is a possible D gene (5 bases). This CDR3 is built from 15 residues. The germline CDR1 and CDR2 sequences are DFQATT and SNEGSKA (reference sequence). The germline V and J ends were trimmed by 5 bases and 4 bases, with 17 bases remaining between them. The CDR3 DNA follows: TGCAGTGCTCTCGGTCAGGGTCGGGTCACCGGGGAGCTGTTTTTT. It encodes CSALGQGRVTGELFF.

This clonotype was detected a few times. This chain uses TRBV10-3 with TRBJ2-5, with 11 nucleotides matching TRBD1. The germline V gene encodes CDR1 ENHRY and CDR2 SYGVKD. This CDR3 comprises 15 residues. V was pared by 2 bases and J by 5 bases, with 4 bases of the junction left unmatched. The DNA of the CDR3 is TGTGCCATCAGTGAGGGACAGGGGGCAGGGGAGACCCAGTACTTC. Translation gives CAISEGQGAGETQYF.

For this clonotype: The junction departs from the called germline gene at one end, perhaps through a read error. The chain carries TRBV20-1 and TRBJ2-7; TRBD1 matches 9 bases. The V gene's germline CDR1 is DFQATT and CDR2 SNEGSKA (reference sequence). The CDR3 has 15 amino acids. In nucleotides, the CDR3 is TGCAGTACTAGCTATCCGGGACAGGGTTCCTACGAGCAGTACTTC. Translated: CSTSYPGQGSYEQYF.

Concerning this clonotype itself: Relative to the germline gene, one junction end is altered; a read error may explain this. The chain uses TRBV7-9 and TRBJ2-1; the match to TRBD2 covers 11 bases. Per the germline V gene, CDR1 is SEHNR and CDR2 is FQNEAQ (reference sequence). The length of the CDR3 is 15 residues. In DNA, the CDR3 is TGTGCCAGCAGCCTTAGCGGGGGGGTGTACAATGAGCAGGTCTTC. Encoded protein: CASSLSGGVYNEQVF.

In this sample, this clonotype turned up a few times. J is TRBJ1-1 and V is TRBV20-1; TRBD1 is a possible D gene (6 bases). Looked up from germline, CDR1 is DFQATT and CDR2 is SNEGSKA (reference sequence). This CDR3 is 12 amino acids long. The ends were cut back, 7 bases at V and 7 bases at J, with 16 bases in the middle. The CDR3 sequence: CSVVWGGIEAFF. In nucleotides, the CDR3 is TGCAGTGTAGTCTGGGGGGGCATTGAAGCTTTCTTT.

As concerns this clonotype: A much larger clone is a single base away; this may be a read error. The genes are TRBV5-1 and TRBJ2-5; D is possibly TRBD1 or TRBD2 (6 bases each). Germline V gives CDR1 SGHRS, CDR2 YFSETQ. Between the trimmed V and J ends, which lost 0 bases and 11 bases, there was a span of 14 bases. The CDR3 covers 13 residues. CDR3 sequence (DNA): TGCGCCAGCAGCTTGGAGATGGGGGGCAAGCAGTACTTC. It yields the protein CASSLEMGGKQYF.

The chain employs TRBV3-1 and TRBJ1-2; D not resolved. Between the trimmed V and J ends, which lost 0 bases and 10 bases, there was a span of 12 bases. The CDR3 totals 13 residues. Germline V gene data show CDR1 as LGHDT and CDR2 as YNNKEL (reference sequence). CDR3 coding DNA: TGTGCCAGCAGCCAAGATTCTGCGGTAGTCTACACCTTC. Translation: CASSQDSAVVYTF.

The rearrangement uses TRBV19 and TRBJ2-7; no clear D. Trimming removed 1 base from V and 1 base from J, with 5 bases in between. The CDR3 is 13 amino acids. Germline V CDR1 and CDR2: LNHDA, SQIVND (reference sequence). This CDR3 reads CASSIGASYEQYF. The CDR3 bases are TGTGCCAGTAGTATAGGTGCGTCCTACGAGCAGTACTTC.

The table lists this clonotype with a few counts. The rearrangement links TRBV9 to TRBJ1-1; D is ambiguous. Trimming left V 0 bases short and J 5 bases short, with 17 bases between. Germline assignment: CDR1 SGDLS and CDR2 YYNGEE. The CDR3 has 16 residues. This CDR3 is CASSVDPGPGGTEAFF. CDR3 DNA: TGTGCCAGCAGCGTAGACCCAGGTCCGGGAGGTACTGAAGCTTTCTTT.